Presented here are 28 T cell receptor beta chains from one specimen sequenced in a study of tumor and adjacent non-tumor tissue in lung cancer. This sample's RNA came from whole unsorted tissue. Distant lung tissue was collected more than 3 cm away from the tumor edge. TCRbeta libraries were built with three rounds of nested PCR, modified from ARM-PCR. TCRdb reprocessed the multiplex PCR reads with MiXCR, giving one entry per CDR3 protein. The sample holds approximately 120,000 distinct CDR3 sequences, about 61% seen once. The sample consisted of distant non-tumor lung tissue. These receptors were obtained from a man in his fifties or sixties with non-small cell lung cancer.

On this clonotype: One base away lies a much larger clone, so this may be a sequencing read error. The chain has TRBV10-3 and TRBJ2-7; D gene uncertain. Looked up from germline, CDR1 is ENHRY and CDR2 is SYGVKD. The V end was cut by 6 bases, the J end by 6 bases, with 9 bases between. The CDR3 extends over 11 amino acids. The chain's CDR3 is CAISVNLEQYF. In DNA form, the CDR3 reads TGTGCCATCAGCGTAAATCTCGAGCAGTACTTC.

With respect to this clonotype: A much larger clone differs by one base, so this may be a read error. This CDR3 reads CASSQEGHFGYTF. The CDR3 nucleotides read TGTGCCAGCAGCCAAGAAGGGCACTTTGGCTACACCTTC. This chain connects TRBV14 to TRBJ1-2; D remains unclear. CDR3 size: 13 residues. Looked up from germline, CDR1 is SGHDN and CDR2 is FVKESK. The germline V and J ends were trimmed by 0 bases and 7 bases, with 9 bases remaining between them.

This clonotype was recorded many times. The genes are TRBV13 and TRBJ2-5, with TRBD2 identical over 12 bases. This CDR3 is 15 amino acids long. V trimming: 4 bases; J trimming: 1 base; junction bases outside the gene matches: 1. CDR1 is PRHDT and CDR2 is FYEKMQ in the germline V gene (reference sequence). CDR3 bases: TGTGCCAGCAGCTCACTAGCGGGGGGCCAAGAGACCCAGTACTTC. Amino acids: CASSSLAGGQETQYF.

As to this clonotype: An end of the junction does not agree with germline; a read error may underlie this. V gene TRBV11-2 combines with J gene TRBJ2-5; 9 nucleotides agree with TRBD2. There are 16 residues in the CDR3. Per germline, CDR1 SGHAT and CDR2 FQNNGV. CDR3 DNA sequence: TGTGCCAGCAGCCCCCGTGCTAGCGGGGTGGGGAAGACCCAATACTTC. It specifies CASSPRASGVGKTQYF.

This clonotype was recorded a few times. V usage is TRBV11-2 and J usage is TRBJ2-3; 7 positions agree with TRBD1. V gave up 6 bases and J gave up 7 bases; unmatched junction bases: 13. CDR1 is SGHAT and CDR2 is FQNNGV in the germline V gene. This CDR3 is built from 15 residues. CDR3 sequence (DNA): TGTGCCAGCAGTCTGGACAGGCGACCCACGAATACGCAGTATTTT. As protein: CASSLDRRPTNTQYF.

In the case of this clonotype: One end of the junction varies from germline; a read error may be responsible. The chain uses TRBV6-2 or TRBV6-3 and TRBJ1-5; D is perhaps TRBD1 (5 bases). CDR3 length: 17 residues. CDR1 and CDR2 from the germline V gene are MNHEY and SVGEGT. CDR3 in amino acids: CTSSPPSGHGPNQPQHF. Here the CDR3 DNA reads TGTACCAGCAGTCCGCCCTCCGGACACGGACCCAATCAGCCCCAGCATTTT.

The chain employs TRBV7-9 and TRBJ1-4; no definite D call. The V and J ends lost 1 base and 7 bases respectively, with 10 bases between them. CDR1 is SEHNR and CDR2 is FQNEAQ in the germline V gene (reference sequence). The CDR3 is made up of 14 amino acids. In nucleotides, the CDR3 is TGTGCCAGCAGCTTAGATGGGATCAGTGAAAAACTGTTTTTT. The encoded protein is CASSLDGISEKLFF.

This clonotype was detected once. Because it lacks the conserved phenylalanine or tryptophan at the end, this CDR3 is likely a read error. The rearrangement joins TRBV7-9 to TRBJ1-2, with 9 bases identical to TRBD1. The trim removed 10 bases at V and 6 bases at J, leaving 9 bases unmatched. The CDR3 length is 13 residues. Germline V gene sequence: CDR1 SEHNR, CDR2 FQNEAQ (reference sequence). This CDR3 reads CAIQGAGDNGYTV. The CDR3 DNA follows: TGTGCCATACAGGGGGCCGGGGACAATGGCTACACCGTC.

Regarding this clonotype: A read error may produce the germline difference seen at one junction end. CDR3 DNA sequence: TGTGCCATCAGCCAGGGGAACGTAATATACGAGCAGTACTTT. Protein: CAISQGNVIYEQYF. The chain couples TRBV10-3 to TRBJ2-7; perhaps TRBD1 as D (6 bases). The germline CDR1 and CDR2 sequences are ENHRY and SYGVKD. CDR3 length: 14 residues.

This clonotype was seen just once. The rearrangement uses TRBV10-2 and TRBJ2-7; weak D call: TRBD1 (6 bases). Germline V CDR1 and CDR2: WSHSY, SAAADI. Trimming removed 3 bases from V and 5 bases from J, with 23 bases in between. The CDR3 has 17 amino acids. DNA of the CDR3: TGCGCCAGCAGTGACTCGTTTGGACAGCCGATCATCCACGAGCAGTACTTC. Protein: CASSDSFGQPIIHEQYF.

A note on this clonotype: The junction differs from germline at one of its ends, possibly a read error. The chain carries TRBV6-1 and TRBJ2-7; 9 positions agree with TRBD2. Germline V CDR1 and CDR2: MNHNS, SASEGT. The CDR3 length is 15 residues. In DNA, the CDR3 is TGTGCCAGTAGTGAAGAAGCGGGGGGCTCCTACGGGCAGTACTTC. It yields the protein CASSEEAGGSYGQYF.

Notes on this clonotype: A much larger clone is a single base away; this may be a read error. The genes are TRBV7-8 and TRBJ1-5; D gene unclear. This CDR3 is built from 14 residues. Germline CDR1 is SGHVS and CDR2 is FQNEAQ. Trimming took off 3 bases at V and 0 bases at J, with 6 bases between the two ends. CDR3 sequence: CASSFTRSNQPQHF. The CDR3 coding sequence is TGTGCCAGCAGCTTTACCCGTAGCAATCAGCCCCAGCATTTT.

To note about this clonotype: One end of the junction is discordant with germline, which a read error may explain. The chain carries TRBV2 and TRBJ2-1, with D unresolved. From germline, CDR1 is SNHLY and CDR2 FYNNEI. The CDR3 has 17 residues. In DNA, the CDR3 is TGTGCCAGCAGTGAAGGGGTAGGCCGTAGCTCCTACAATGAGGAGTTCTTC. Translating gives CASSEGVGRSSYNEEFF.

Notes on this clonotype: A single base separates this from a much larger clone, so it may be a read error. V gene TRBV20-1 combines with J gene TRBJ2-1, with 11 bases identical to TRBD2. The CDR3 totals 16 residues. Looked up from germline, CDR1 is DFQATT and CDR2 is SNEGSKA (reference sequence). The CDR3: CSTRLITSGRGGEQFF. The CDR3 region has the DNA TGCAGTACTAGACTAATTACTAGCGGGAGAGGAGGTGAGCAGTTCTTC.

Comments on this clonotype: A much larger clone differs from this one at a single base, so this may be a read error. This chain connects TRBV5-1 to TRBJ2-7; perhaps TRBD2 as D (5 bases). Trimming cost V 0 bases and J 2 bases, with 12 bases left between them. The CDR3 covers 15 residues. CDR1 and CDR2 from the germline V gene are SGHRS and YFSETQ. The CDR3 coding sequence is TGCGCCAGCAGCTTGGGGCTGGGAGTTACCTACGAGCAGTACTTC. Amino acids: CASSLGLGVTYEQYF.

This clonotype was detected many times. V is TRBV4-2 and J is TRBJ2-7; 8 bases are a match to TRBD1. Germline assignment: CDR1 LGHNA and CDR2 YNFKEQ. The CDR3 sequence is 14 residues long. Germline trimming cut 0 bases from V and 5 bases from J; bases unmatched to any gene: 3. This CDR3 is CASSQDGTGNEQYF. The CDR3, as DNA: TGTGCCAGCAGCCAAGATGGGACAGGCAACGAGCAGTACTTC.

Regarding this clonotype: A much larger clone lies one base from this, so it may be a read error. The genes are TRBV2 and TRBJ2-2; perhaps TRBD1 as D (6 bases). The CDR3 runs 17 residues. In germline, CDR1 is SNHLY, CDR2 FYNNEI. CDR3 sequence: CASASPLDSSNTWELFF. DNA for the CDR3: TGTGCCAGCGCCTCTCCCTTGGACAGTTCGAACACCTGGGAGCTGTTTTTT.

A word on this clonotype: One end of the junction does not line up with germline, which may come from a read error. Written as DNA, the CDR3 is TGTGCCAGAAGCGAAGACAGGCTTTATGGCTACACTTTC. Encoded protein: CARSEDRLYGYTF. V gene TRBV5-4 combines with J gene TRBJ1-2, with a tentative D call TRBD1 (6 bases). The germline V gene encodes CDR1 SGHNT and CDR2 YYREEE (reference sequence). The CDR3 has 13 amino acids.

To note about this clonotype: One end of the junction varies from germline; a read error may be responsible. This sequence joins TRBV12-3 or TRBV12-4 and TRBJ2-1; D is perhaps TRBD2 (5 bases). CDR3 length: 19 residues. The CDR3 loop is CASSLARVERRSSYNEQFF. In DNA, the CDR3 is TGTGCCAGTAGTTTAGCGAGGGTGGAGCGGAGGAGCTCCTACAATGAGCAGTTCTTC.

Note on this clonotype: Compared with germline, one end of the junction differs, possibly owing to a read error. The chain recombines TRBV11-2 with TRBJ2-1; D is possibly TRBD1 (5 bases). Per the germline V gene, CDR1 is SGHAT and CDR2 is FQNNGV. The CDR3 spans 16 residues. The CDR3 bases are TGTGCCGGCAGCTTAGATGCAGGGTTAGCTTACAATGAGCAGTTCTTC. This codes for CAGSLDAGLAYNEQFF.

A note on this clonotype: A junction boundary mismatches the germline segment, possibly from a read error. V is TRBV20-1 and J is TRBJ2-1; D not certain. CDR1 is DFQATT, CDR2 SNEGSKA, per germline (reference sequence). The CDR3 contains 12 residues. CDR3 residues: CSVRSSYNKQFF. CDR3 DNA sequence: TGCAGTGTTCGTAGCTCCTACAATAAGCAGTTCTTC.

Turning to this clonotype: A read error may be the cause here, since a much bigger clone is one base away. V and J are TRBV28 and TRBJ2-3; possibly TRBD2 for D (7 bases). V was shortened by 5 bases and J by 0 bases, with 18 bases between the two germline ends. Germline loops: CDR1 MDHEN, CDR2 SYDVKM. The CDR3 has 17 amino acids. The CDR3 region has the DNA TGTGCCAGCAGTCCCATCTTGGGGGGGGCCAGCACAGATACGCAGTATTTT. Its translation is CASSPILGGASTDTQYF.

This clonotype was counted between two and nine times. The chain couples TRBV30 to TRBJ1-2; no clear D. With 2 bases removed from V and 7 bases from J, the gap between germline ends came to 11 bases. The CDR3 runs 12 residues. CDR1 is GTSNPN and CDR2 is SVGIG in the germline V gene (reference sequence). The chain's CDR3 is CAWSPDVLGYTF. The CDR3 DNA sequence: TGTGCCTGGAGTCCAGATGTGCTTGGCTACACCTTC.

The genes are TRBV5-6 and TRBJ1-5; 9 nucleotides agree with TRBD1. CDR3 length: 15 residues. Trimming removed 3 bases from V and 5 bases from J; junction bases left unmatched: 6. CDR1 SGHDT and CDR2 YYEEEE come from the germline V gene. As DNA, the CDR3 is TGTGCCAGCAGCTGGGGACAGGGCCCCGATCAGCCCCAGCATTTT. Protein product: CASSWGQGPDQPQHF.

The chain joins TRBV28 to TRBJ2-7, with TRBD1 matching 9 bases. Germline trimming cut 3 bases from V and 3 bases from J; bases unmatched to any gene: 3. This CDR3 has 14 residues. The germline CDR1 and CDR2 sequences are MDHEN and SYDVKM. In nucleotides, the CDR3 is TGTGCCAGCAGTTTGGGACAGGGTGGCTACGAGCAGTACTTC. This translates into CASSLGQGGYEQYF.

There are many counts of this clonotype. The rearrangement links TRBV20-1 to TRBJ1-2; D unclear. The CDR3 length is 11 residues. The germline V and J ends were trimmed by 2 bases and 6 bases, with 7 bases remaining between them. Looked up from germline, CDR1 is DFQATT and CDR2 is SNEGSKA (reference sequence). CDR3: CSARQDDGYTF. In DNA, the CDR3 is TGCAGTGCTAGACAGGACGATGGCTACACCTTC.

The chain uses TRBV5-7 and TRBJ2-2; TRBD1 matches at 10 bases. TRBV5-7 is classed as an ORF, of uncertain function. The junction had 13 bases not matched to a gene; V was cut back by 6 bases and J by 5 bases. The CDR3 spans 17 residues. CDR3 in amino acids: CASNPIPDRGLTGELFF. In DNA form, the CDR3 reads TGTGCCAGCAACCCCATTCCCGACAGGGGGCTTACCGGGGAGCTGTTTTTT.

A note on this clonotype: One junction end does not reproduce the germline sequence, and a read error may be involved. V and J are TRBV9 and TRBJ2-3; weak D call: TRBD1 (6 bases). The CDR3 totals 16 residues. Germline loops: CDR1 SGDLS, CDR2 YYNGEE. CDR3 amino acids: CASSKRWGQDSDMQYF. The CDR3 DNA follows: TGTGCCAGCAGCAAAAGATGGGGGCAGGACTCAGATATGCAGTATTTT.